One sample yielded the 23 T cell receptor beta chains listed below, sequenced in a study of blood T cell repertoires in COVID-19. Generated by immunoSEQ multiplex PCR, the TCRdb table keeps only in-frame clones and is missing some. The table lists about 81,000 clones, roughly 88% of them singletons, with 4% to 5.5% in the top ten. The specimen sequenced was peripheral blood. The receptors come from a woman at least 80 years old with acute or convalescent COVID-19.

CDR3 residues: CASSPWQGSNQPQHF. The CDR3 DNA sequence: TGTGCCAGCTCACCATGGCAGGGAAGCAATCAGCCCCAGCATTTT. The genes are TRBV18 and TRBJ1-5; maybe TRBD1 (5 bases). The CDR3 totals 15 residues. CDR1 is KGHSH, CDR2 LQKENI, per germline. Between the trimmed V and J ends, which lost 2 bases and 1 base, there was a span of 9 bases. Full variable domain (remainder filled in from reference TRBV18 and TRBJ1-5): NAGVMQNPRHLVRRRGQEARLRCSPMKGHSHVYWYRQLPEEGLKFMVYLQKENIIDESGMPKERFSAEFPKEGPSILRIQQVVRGDSAAYFCASSPWQGSNQPQHFGDGTRLSIL.

This clone was counted a single time. The chain recombines TRBV5-1 with TRBJ2-7; D may be TRBD1 (6 bases). This CDR3 is built from 13 residues. Germline CDR1 and CDR2: SGHRS and YFSETQ. Trimming left V 0 bases short and J 6 bases short, with 10 bases between. CDR3 amino acids: CASSLDRVVEQYF. CDR3 nucleotide sequence: TGCGCCAGCAGCTTGGACAGGGTGGTCGAGCAGTACTTC.

The gene calls are TRBV11-1 and TRBJ1-1; TRBD1 agrees at 10 bases. The ends lost 5 bases at V and 3 bases at J; junction bases unmatched: 6. The CDR3 contains 15 residues. CDR1 is SGHAT, CDR2 FQDESV, per germline (reference sequence). The CDR3 is CASSPGTGVDTEAFF. The CDR3 DNA reads TGTGCCAGCAGCCCCGGGACAGGGGTGGACACTGAAGCTTTCTTT.

This chain joins TRBV19 and TRBJ2-5; the match to TRBD2 covers 8 bases. The germline CDR1 and CDR2 sequences are LNHDA and SQIVND (reference sequence). The trim removed 1 base at V and 10 bases at J, leaving 20 bases unmatched. The CDR3 covers 18 residues. The CDR3 loop is CASSIAAGASGPVASQYF. The CDR3, as DNA: TGTGCCAGTAGTATAGCCGCGGGGGCTAGCGGGCCGGTTGCGAGCCAGTACTTC.

This sequence joins TRBV28 and TRBJ1-4; TRBD1 is a possible D gene (5 bases). CDR3 size: 13 residues. Germline V gives CDR1 MDHEN, CDR2 SYDVKM. Trimming removed 7 bases at V and 9 bases at J, with 15 bases between. CDR3 residues: CASTRGTGQKLFF. As DNA, the CDR3 is TGTGCCAGCACCCGGGGGACCGGGCAAAAACTGTTTTTT.

The chain's CDR3 is CASSLVQGDMKPGNTIYF. CDR3 coding DNA: TGTGCCAGCAGCTTAGTACAGGGCGACATGAAACCTGGAAACACCATATATTTT. The rearrangement uses TRBV7-8 and TRBJ1-3, with TRBD1 as a possible D gene (6 bases). The germline V gene encodes CDR1 SGHVS and CDR2 FQNEAQ. Trimming removed 1 base from V and 2 bases from J, with 18 bases in between. The CDR3 totals 18 residues.

V usage is TRBV7-3 and J usage is TRBJ2-5, with 11 bases lining up with TRBD2. CDR3 length equals 16 residues. V shed 0 bases and J 2 bases; nucleotides not matched to a gene: 2. Germline-derived CDR1 and CDR2 are SGHTA and FQGTGA. CDR3 bases: TGTGCCAGCAGCTTAACCGCTAGCGGGGGGCAAGAGACCCAGTACTTC. This gives the protein CASSLTASGGQETQYF.

J is TRBJ2-7 and V is TRBV6-1; D is unclear. V was shortened by 2 bases and J by 3 bases, with 11 bases between the two germline ends. The CDR3 extends over 14 amino acids. Per the germline V gene, CDR1 is MNHNS and CDR2 is SASEGT. The CDR3 spells CASSEHGQYYEQYF. CDR3 in DNA: TGTGCCAGCAGTGAACATGGGCAGTACTACGAGCAGTACTTC.

This chain uses TRBV19 with TRBJ1-2; D is ambiguous. CDR1 is LNHDA, CDR2 SQIVND, per germline (reference sequence). This CDR3 has 13 amino acids. Trimming cost V 3 bases and J 6 bases, with 11 bases left between them. CDR3 residues: CASSIMRKDGYTF. As DNA, the CDR3 is TGTGCCAGTAGTATTATGAGGAAAGATGGCTACACCTTC. Complete variable domain (other parts from reference TRBV19 and TRBJ1-2): DGGITQSPKYLFRKEGQNVTLSCEQNLNHDAMYWYRQDPGQGLRLIYYSQIVNDFQKGDIAEGYSVSREKKESFPLTVTSAQKNPTAFYLCASSIMRKDGYTFGSGTRLTVV.

The genes are TRBV12-3 or TRBV12-4 and TRBJ2-5; D might be TRBD2 (5 bases). V lost 6 bases to trimming and J lost 2 bases, with 10 bases between them. The CDR3 sequence is 13 residues long. CDR3 protein: CASRLREQETQYF. CDR3 DNA: TGTGCCAGCAGGTTAAGGGAGCAAGAGACCCAGTACTTC.

This chain connects TRBV12-3 or TRBV12-4 to TRBJ1-5; 9 bases agree with TRBD1. V trimming: 5 bases; J trimming: 4 bases; junction bases outside the gene matches: 0. The CDR3 spans 13 residues. This CDR3 is CASSGTGNQPQHF. The CDR3 DNA reads as TGTGCCAGCAGTGGGACAGGGAATCAGCCCCAGCATTTT.

The CDR3 coding sequence is TGTGCCAGTAGTACGACAGCGAACACTGAAGCTTTCTTT. This encodes CASSTTANTEAFF. The V call is TRBV19, the J call TRBJ1-1; maybe TRBD1 (5 bases). Germline assignment: CDR1 LNHDA and CDR2 SQIVND (reference sequence). The CDR3 runs 13 residues. Trimming stripped 4 bases from V and 1 base from J, with 7 bases between.

The chain links TRBV5-1 to TRBJ1-1; no firm D call. CDR3 length: 15 amino acids. The V gene lost 0 bases and the J gene lost 4 bases, with 13 bases spanning the gap. From germline, CDR1 is SGHRS and CDR2 YFSETQ. CDR3 amino acids: CASSLVAGYGTEAFF. The DNA for the CDR3 is TGCGCCAGCAGCTTGGTGGCGGGGTACGGCACTGAAGCTTTCTTT.

This clone turned up a few times. The chain couples TRBV6-5 to TRBJ2-4; 8 nucleotides align to TRBD1. The CDR3 is 14 amino acids. V dropped 6 bases and J dropped 5; count of bases not matched to a gene: 6. Germline V gene sequence: CDR1 MNHEY, CDR2 SVGAGI. The CDR3: CASRPRDRQNIQYF. In DNA form, the CDR3 reads TGTGCCAGCAGACCAAGGGACAGGCAAAACATTCAGTACTTC.

The chain combines TRBV11-2 with TRBJ2-3; 7 bases line up with TRBD2. With 1 base clipped from V and 2 bases from J, the junction kept 6 bases outside the gene matches. Germline assignment: CDR1 SGHAT and CDR2 FQNNGV. The CDR3 covers 16 residues. The CDR3 DNA is TGTGCCAGCAGCTTAGTGTCGGGGGGAATCACAGATACGCAGTATTTT. This sequence encodes CASSLVSGGITDTQYF.

This chain links TRBV2 with TRBJ2-3, with TRBD2 as a possible D gene (6 bases). The CDR3 has 16 amino acids. The germline V gene encodes CDR1 SNHLY and CDR2 FYNNEI. V was shortened by 9 bases and J by 6 bases, with 25 bases between the two germline ends. The CDR3 DNA reads as TGTGCCAGTGGCCTTACGGGGGTCGCGATGTTGGATACGCAGTATTTT. This encodes CASGLTGVAMLDTQYF.

The chain employs TRBV11-2 and TRBJ2-3; possibly TRBD1 for D (5 bases). This CDR3 comprises 16 residues. The germline CDR1 and CDR2 sequences are SGHAT and FQNNGV. Between the trimmed V and J ends, which lost 0 bases and 3 bases, there was a span of 13 bases. The CDR3 nucleotides are TGTGCCAGCAGCTTAGATCTAGGCAAGGGGACAGATACGCAGTATTTT. As protein: CASSLDLGKGTDTQYF.

The genes are TRBV5-1 and TRBJ2-1; the match to TRBD2 covers 9 bases. Trimming took 6 bases from V and 4 from J; bases not matched to a gene: 17. The CDR3 has 18 amino acids. The germline V gene has CDR1 SGHRS and CDR2 YFSETQ. The DNA of the CDR3 is TGCGCCAGCACCCCCGGGACTAGCCTTGGATTTGGATACAATGAGCAGTTCTTC. It yields the protein CASTPGTSLGFGYNEQFF.

The rearrangement joins TRBV27 to TRBJ2-1; 7 nucleotides line up with TRBD1. The CDR3 is 15 amino acids. Unmatched junction bases numbered 7, after V lost 5 bases and J lost 3 bases. The V gene's germline CDR1 is MNHEY and CDR2 SMNVEV (reference sequence). The CDR3 sequence is CASSAPRQGYNEQFF. The CDR3 DNA is TGTGCCAGCAGTGCACCTCGACAGGGCTACAATGAGCAGTTCTTC.

The chain carries TRBV19 and TRBJ1-1; no reliable D call. Germline V gene data show CDR1 as LNHDA and CDR2 as SQIVND (reference sequence). The CDR3 spans 15 residues. Between the trimmed V and J ends, which lost 7 bases and 4 bases, there was a span of 19 bases. The CDR3 here is CASTLREAFVTEAFF. DNA for the CDR3: TGTGCCAGTACCCTACGAGAGGCGTTCGTCACTGAAGCTTTCTTT. The entire variable domain, with the rest obtained from reference TRBV19 and TRBJ1-1, is as follows: DGGITQSPKYLFRKEGQNVTLSCEQNLNHDAMYWYRQDPGQGLRLIYYSQIVNDFQKGDIAEGYSVSREKKESFPLTVTSAQKNPTAFYLCASTLREAFVTEAFFGQGTRLTVV.

CDR3 in amino acids: CASSLSGQGNTEAFF. CDR3 bases: TGTGCCAGCTCACTGTCGGGACAGGGAAACACTGAAGCTTTCTTT. The chain couples TRBV18 to TRBJ1-1, with 9 bases matching TRBD1. From germline, CDR1 is KGHSH and CDR2 LQKENI. This CDR3 has 15 amino acids. V lost 4 bases and J lost 2; bases outside the gene matches: 5.

The chain uses TRBV30 and TRBJ1-2, with D possibly being TRBD1 (5 bases). CDR1 is GTSNPN, CDR2 SVGIG, per germline (reference sequence). V lost 8 bases and J 8 bases, leaving 12 bases between the germline ends. The CDR3 length is 10 residues. The CDR3 DNA follows: TGTGCCGGGACCCTCCGGGGCTACACCTTC. This encodes CAGTLRGYTF. Supplemented by reference TRBV30 and TRBJ1-2, the full variable domain reads SQTIHQWPATLVQPVGSPLSLECTVEGTSNPNLYWYRQAAGRGLQLLFYSVGIGQISSEVPQNLSASRPQDRQFILSSKKLLLSDSGFYLCAGTLRGYTFGSGTRLTVV.

V usage is TRBV19 and J usage is TRBJ2-7, with 13 positions matching TRBD2. After removal of 5 bases from V and 6 bases from J, the junction contained 7 bases not matched to a gene. Germline lookup yields CDR1 LNHDA and CDR2 SQIVND (reference sequence). The CDR3 runs to 15 residues. This chain's CDR3 is CASSRGLAGVAEQYF. In DNA form, the CDR3 reads TGTGCCAGTAGTCGTGGACTAGCGGGGGTCGCCGAGCAGTACTTC.